The present T cell receptor (beta chain) was sequenced within a study of response to subunit inactivated influenza vaccine. Regarding the study as a whole: Authors suggested few new T cells are recruited by each seasonal influenza vaccination.

TCRdb itself ran the RT-PCR reads through MiXCR, one entry per CDR3 protein. The sample lists a few hundred thousand distinct CDR3 sequences; about 7.2% were seen once. In this sample, this clonotype turned up a few times. Its antigen remains unknown. Germline assignment: CDR1 LGHNA and CDR2 YNFKEQ. V shed 1 base and J 4 bases; nucleotides not matched to a gene: 15. The CDR3 has 18 amino acids. Sequences were derived from PBMCs from blood, sampled roughly 24 months after vaccination. This chain links TRBV4-2 with TRBJ2-7, with 8 bases matching TRBD2. The sequence was obtained from a man aged 50 to 69 who received an inactivated influenza vaccine. Written as DNA, the CDR3 is TGTGCCAGCAGCCAAGTCCAGGGAGTAGCGGGGAGGTGGTACGAGCAGTACTTC. It yields the protein CASSQVQGVAGRWYEQYF.